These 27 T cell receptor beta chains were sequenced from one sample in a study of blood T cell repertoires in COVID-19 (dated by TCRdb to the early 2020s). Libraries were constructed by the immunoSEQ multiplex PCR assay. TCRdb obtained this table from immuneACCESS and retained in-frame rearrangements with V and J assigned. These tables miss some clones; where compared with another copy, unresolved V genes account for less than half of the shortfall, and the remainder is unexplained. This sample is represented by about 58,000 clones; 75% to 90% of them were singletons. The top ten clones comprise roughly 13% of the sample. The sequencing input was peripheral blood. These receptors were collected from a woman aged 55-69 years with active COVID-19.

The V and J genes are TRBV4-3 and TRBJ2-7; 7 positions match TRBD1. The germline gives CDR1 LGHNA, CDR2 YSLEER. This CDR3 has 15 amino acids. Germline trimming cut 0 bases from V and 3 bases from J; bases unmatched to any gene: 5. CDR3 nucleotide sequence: TGCGCCAGCAGCCAAGACCGGGACAGATTCTACGAGCAGTACTTC. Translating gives CASSQDRDRFYEQYF.

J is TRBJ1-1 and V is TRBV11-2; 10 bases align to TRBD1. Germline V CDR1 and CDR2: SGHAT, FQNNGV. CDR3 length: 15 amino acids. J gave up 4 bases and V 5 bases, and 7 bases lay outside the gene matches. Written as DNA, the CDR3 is TGTGCCAGCAGCCCGACAGGGGGCGCCGGCACTGAAGCTTTCTTT. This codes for CASSPTGGAGTEAFF.

CDR3 amino acids: CASSATVYNEQFF. The CDR3 nucleotides read TGTGCCAGTAGCGCTACAGTTTACAATGAGCAGTTCTTC. The V call is TRBV19, the J call TRBJ2-1; D is unresolved. The V end lost 6 bases, the J end lost 4 bases, and 10 bases lay between the germline ends. Germline values: CDR1 LNHDA, CDR2 SQIVND (reference sequence). The CDR3 runs 13 residues.

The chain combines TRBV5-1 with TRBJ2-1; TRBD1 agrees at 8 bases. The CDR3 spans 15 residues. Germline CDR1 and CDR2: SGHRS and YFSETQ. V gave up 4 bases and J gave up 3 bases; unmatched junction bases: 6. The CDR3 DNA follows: TGCGCCAGCAGCAGGACAGGGAGCAGCTACAATGAGCAGTTCTTC. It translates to CASSRTGSSYNEQFF.

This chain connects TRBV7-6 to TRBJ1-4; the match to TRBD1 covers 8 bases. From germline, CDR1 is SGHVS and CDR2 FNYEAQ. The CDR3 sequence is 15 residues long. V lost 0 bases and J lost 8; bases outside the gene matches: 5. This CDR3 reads CASSLARTGSEKLFF. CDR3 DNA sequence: TGTGCCAGCAGCTTAGCGCGGACAGGGTCCGAAAAACTGTTTTTT.

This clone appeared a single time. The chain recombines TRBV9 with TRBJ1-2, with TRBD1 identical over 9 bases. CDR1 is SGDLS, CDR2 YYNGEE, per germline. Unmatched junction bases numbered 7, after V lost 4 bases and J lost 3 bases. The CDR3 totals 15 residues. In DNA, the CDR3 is TGTGCCAGCAGCTCCAGCGGACAGGGGTACTATGGCTACACCTTC. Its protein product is CASSSSGQGYYGYTF.

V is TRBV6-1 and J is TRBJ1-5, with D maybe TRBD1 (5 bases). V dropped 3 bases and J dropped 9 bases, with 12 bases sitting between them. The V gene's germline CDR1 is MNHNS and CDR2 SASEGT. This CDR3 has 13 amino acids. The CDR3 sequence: CASSDGTVWPQHF. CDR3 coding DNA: TGTGCCAGCAGTGACGGGACTGTATGGCCCCAGCATTTT.

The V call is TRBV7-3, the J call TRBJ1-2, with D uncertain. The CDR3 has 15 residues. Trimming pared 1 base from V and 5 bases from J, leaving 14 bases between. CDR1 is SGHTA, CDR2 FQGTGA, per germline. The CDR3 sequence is CASSLSVGPRYGYTF. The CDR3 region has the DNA TGTGCCAGCAGCTTAAGTGTGGGCCCGAGATATGGCTACACCTTC.

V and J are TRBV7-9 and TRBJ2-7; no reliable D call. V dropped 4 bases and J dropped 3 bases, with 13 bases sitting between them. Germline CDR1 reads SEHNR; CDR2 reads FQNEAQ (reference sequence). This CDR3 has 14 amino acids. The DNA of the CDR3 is TGTGCCAGCAGCTCATTTGACACAATCTACGAGCAGTACTTC. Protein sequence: CASSSFDTIYEQYF. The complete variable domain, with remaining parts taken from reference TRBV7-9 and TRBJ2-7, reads DTGVSQNPRHKITKRGQNVTFRCDPISEHNRLYWYRQTLGQGPEFLTYFQNEAQLEKSRLLSDRFSAERPKGSFSTLEIQRTEQGDSAMYLCASSSFDTIYEQYFGPGTRLTVT.

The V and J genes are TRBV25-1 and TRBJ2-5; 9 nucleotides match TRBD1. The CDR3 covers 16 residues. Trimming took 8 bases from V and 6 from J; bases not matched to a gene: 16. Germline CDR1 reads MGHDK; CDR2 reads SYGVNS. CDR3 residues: CASDLGSTGGEQTQYF. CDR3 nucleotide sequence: TGTGCCAGCGACTTGGGTTCGACAGGGGGTGAGCAGACCCAGTACTTC.

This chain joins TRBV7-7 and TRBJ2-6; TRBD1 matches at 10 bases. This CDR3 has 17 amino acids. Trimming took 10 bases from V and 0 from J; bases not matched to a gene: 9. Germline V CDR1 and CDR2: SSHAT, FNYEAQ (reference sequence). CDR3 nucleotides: TGTGCCACGAGACCGGGGACAGGGGACTCTGGGGCCAACGTCCTGACTTTC. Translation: CATRPGTGDSGANVLTF.

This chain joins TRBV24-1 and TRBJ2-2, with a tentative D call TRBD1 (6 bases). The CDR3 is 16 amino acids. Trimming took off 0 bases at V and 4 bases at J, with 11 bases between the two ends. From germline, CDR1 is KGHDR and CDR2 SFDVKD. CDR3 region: CATSDLYRDVTGELFF. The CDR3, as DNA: TGTGCCACCAGTGATTTGTACAGGGACGTCACCGGGGAGCTGTTTTTT.

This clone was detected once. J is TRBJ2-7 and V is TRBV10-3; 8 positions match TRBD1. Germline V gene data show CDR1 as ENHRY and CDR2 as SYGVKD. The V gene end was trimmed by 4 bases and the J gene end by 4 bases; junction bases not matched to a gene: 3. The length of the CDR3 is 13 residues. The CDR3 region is CAISVDRVYEQYF. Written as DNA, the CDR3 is TGTGCCATCAGTGTGGACAGGGTGTACGAGCAGTACTTC.

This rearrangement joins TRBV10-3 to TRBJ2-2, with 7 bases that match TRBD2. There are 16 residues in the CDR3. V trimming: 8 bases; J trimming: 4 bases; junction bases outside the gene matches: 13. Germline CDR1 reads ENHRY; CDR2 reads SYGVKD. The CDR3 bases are TGTGCCATCGGGGGAGGGACTCCCTCGAGCACCGGGGAGCTGTTTTTT. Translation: CAIGGGTPSSTGELFF.

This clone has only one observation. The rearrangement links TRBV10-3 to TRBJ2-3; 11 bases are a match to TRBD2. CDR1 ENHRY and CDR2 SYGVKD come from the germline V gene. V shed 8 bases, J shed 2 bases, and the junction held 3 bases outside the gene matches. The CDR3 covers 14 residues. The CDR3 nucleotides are TGTGCCATCTGTAGCGGGGGGGACACAGATACGCAGTATTTT. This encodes CAICSGGDTDTQYF.

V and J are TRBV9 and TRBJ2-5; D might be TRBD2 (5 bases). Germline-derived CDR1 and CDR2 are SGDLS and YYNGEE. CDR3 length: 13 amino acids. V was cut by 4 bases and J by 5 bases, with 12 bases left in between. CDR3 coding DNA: TGTGCCAGCAGCTCAGCCCCGGGGGAGACCCAGTACTTC. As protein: CASSSAPGETQYF. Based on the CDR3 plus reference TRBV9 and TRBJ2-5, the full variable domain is DSGVTQTPKHLITATGQRVTLRCSPRSGDLSVYWYQQSLDQGLQFLIQYYNGEERAKGNILERFSAQQFPDLHSELNLSSLELGDSALYFCASSSAPGETQYFGPGTRLLVL.

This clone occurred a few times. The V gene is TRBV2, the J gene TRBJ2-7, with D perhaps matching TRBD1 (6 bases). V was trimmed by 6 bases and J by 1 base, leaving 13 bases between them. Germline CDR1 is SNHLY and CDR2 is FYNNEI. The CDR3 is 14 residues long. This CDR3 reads CASRQGSGSYEQYF. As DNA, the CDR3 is TGTGCCAGCAGACAGGGATCCGGGTCCTACGAGCAGTACTTC.

The chain's CDR3 is CASSLGEIYEQYF. The CDR3 region has the DNA TGTGCCAGCAGTTTAGGGGAGATCTACGAGCAGTACTTC. The chain links TRBV12-3 or TRBV12-4 to TRBJ2-7; the D gene is possibly TRBD2 (5 bases). CDR3 length: 13 amino acids. The V gene lost 1 base and the J gene lost 3 bases, with 7 bases spanning the gap.

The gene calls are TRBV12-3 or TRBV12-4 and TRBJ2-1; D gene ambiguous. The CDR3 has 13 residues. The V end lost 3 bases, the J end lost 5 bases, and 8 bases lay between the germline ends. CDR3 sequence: CASSFVEDNEQFF. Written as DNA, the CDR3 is TGTGCCAGCAGTTTCGTTGAGGACAATGAGCAGTTCTTC.

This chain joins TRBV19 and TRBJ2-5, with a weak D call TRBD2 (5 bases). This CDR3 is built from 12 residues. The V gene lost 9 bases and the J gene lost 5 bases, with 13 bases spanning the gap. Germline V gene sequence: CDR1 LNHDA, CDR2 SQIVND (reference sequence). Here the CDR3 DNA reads TGTGCCAGCCGTCAGGCGGGCGAGACCCAGTACTTC. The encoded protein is CASRQAGETQYF.

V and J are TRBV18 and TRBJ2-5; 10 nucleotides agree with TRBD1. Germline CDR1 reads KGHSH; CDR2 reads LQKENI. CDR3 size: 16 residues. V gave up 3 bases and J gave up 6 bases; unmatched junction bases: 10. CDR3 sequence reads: CASSPNLGTGAKTQYF. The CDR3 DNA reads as TGTGCCAGCTCACCTAACCTGGGGACAGGGGCGAAGACCCAGTACTTC.

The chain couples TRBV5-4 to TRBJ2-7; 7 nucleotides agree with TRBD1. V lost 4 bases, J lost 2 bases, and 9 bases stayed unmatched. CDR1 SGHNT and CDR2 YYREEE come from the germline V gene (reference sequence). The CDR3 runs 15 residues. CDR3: CASSARQGVAYEQYF. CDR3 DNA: TGTGCCAGCAGCGCTCGACAGGGAGTAGCCTACGAGCAGTACTTC.

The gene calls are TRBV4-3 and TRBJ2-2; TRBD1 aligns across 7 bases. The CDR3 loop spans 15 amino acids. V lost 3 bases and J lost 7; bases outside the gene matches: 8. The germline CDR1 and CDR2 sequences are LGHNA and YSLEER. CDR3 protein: CASSQIAGGSGELFF. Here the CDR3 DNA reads TGCGCCAGCAGCCAGATAGCAGGGGGTAGCGGGGAGCTGTTTTTT.

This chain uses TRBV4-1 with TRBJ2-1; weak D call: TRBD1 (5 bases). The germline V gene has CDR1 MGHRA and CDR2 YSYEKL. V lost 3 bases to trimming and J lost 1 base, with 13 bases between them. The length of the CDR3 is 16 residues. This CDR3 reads CASSQGLGRSYNEQFF. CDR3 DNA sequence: TGCGCCAGCAGCCAGGGGCTCGGGCGGTCCTACAATGAGCAGTTCTTC.

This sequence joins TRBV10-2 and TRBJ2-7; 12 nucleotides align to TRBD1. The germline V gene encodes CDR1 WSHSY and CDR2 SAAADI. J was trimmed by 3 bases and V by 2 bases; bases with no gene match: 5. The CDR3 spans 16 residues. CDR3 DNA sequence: TGCGCCAGCAGTGAGACCCGGGACAGGGGGCGCTACGAGCAGTACTTC. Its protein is CASSETRDRGRYEQYF.

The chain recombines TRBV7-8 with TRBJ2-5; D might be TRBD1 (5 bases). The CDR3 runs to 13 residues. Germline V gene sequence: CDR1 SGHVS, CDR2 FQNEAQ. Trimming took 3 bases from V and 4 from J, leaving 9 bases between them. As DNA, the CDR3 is TGTGCCAGCAGCTTGAAGACAGTAGAGACCCAGTACTTC. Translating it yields CASSLKTVETQYF.

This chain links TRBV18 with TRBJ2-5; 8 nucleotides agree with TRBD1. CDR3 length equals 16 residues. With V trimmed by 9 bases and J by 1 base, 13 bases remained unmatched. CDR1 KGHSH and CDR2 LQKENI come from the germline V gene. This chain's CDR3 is CASSNMDRARQETQYF. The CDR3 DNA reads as TGTGCCAGTTCCAACATGGACAGGGCCCGCCAAGAGACCCAGTACTTC.